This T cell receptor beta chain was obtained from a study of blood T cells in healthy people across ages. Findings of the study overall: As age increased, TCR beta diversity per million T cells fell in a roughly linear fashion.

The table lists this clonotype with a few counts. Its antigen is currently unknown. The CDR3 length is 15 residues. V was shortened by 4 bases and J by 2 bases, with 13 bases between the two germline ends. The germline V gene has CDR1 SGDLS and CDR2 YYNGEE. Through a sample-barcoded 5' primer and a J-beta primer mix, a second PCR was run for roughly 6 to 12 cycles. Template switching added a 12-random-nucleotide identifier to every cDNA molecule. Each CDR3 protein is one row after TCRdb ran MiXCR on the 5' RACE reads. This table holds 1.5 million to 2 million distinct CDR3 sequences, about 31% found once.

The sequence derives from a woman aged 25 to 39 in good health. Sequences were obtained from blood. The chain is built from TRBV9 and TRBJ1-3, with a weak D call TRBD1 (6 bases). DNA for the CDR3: TGTGCCAGCAGCTATTCCTCAGGGGCTGGAAACACCATATATTTT. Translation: CASSYSSGAGNTIYF. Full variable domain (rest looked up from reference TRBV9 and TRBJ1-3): DSGVTQTPKHLITATGQRVTLRCSPRSGDLSVYWYQQSLDQGLQFLIQYYNGEERAKGNILERFSAQQFPDLHSELNLSSLELGDSALYFCASSYSSGAGNTIYFGEGSWLTVV.